The 25 T cell receptor beta chains below come from one sample, sequenced in a study of blood T cell repertoires in COVID-19. Using immunoSEQ multiplex PCR, the repertoire was profiled, and TCRdb retains in-frame clones only, with some absent. The sample carries 130,000 or so clones, approximately 87% recorded once. Source material: peripheral blood. These receptor sequences come from a man between 65 and 85 years old with active COVID-19.

This chain links TRBV5-1 with TRBJ2-5; tentative D call: TRBD2 (7 bases). Germline-derived CDR1 and CDR2 are SGHRS and YFSETQ. The CDR3 totals 15 residues. Trimming took off 0 bases at V and 5 bases at J, with 14 bases between the two ends. In DNA form, the CDR3 reads TGCGCCAGCAGCTTGGTGGGGGGGCGAACGGAGACCCAGTACTTC. Encoded protein: CASSLVGGRTETQYF.

Details on this clone: The CDR3 does not end in the conserved phenylalanine or tryptophan, so this is likely a read error. The J gene is TRBJ1-2, the V gene TRBV28; the match to TRBD1 covers 8 bases. The CDR3 length is 13 residues. Germline-derived CDR1 and CDR2 are MDHEN and SYDVKM. V lost 6 bases to trimming and J lost 8 bases; unmatched junction nucleotides: 8. For the CDR3, the DNA is TGTGCCAGCAGACGGACAGGGACTGGGGGCTACACCGTC. Translation: CASRRTGTGGYTV.

The chain links TRBV27 to TRBJ1-1; a weak D match, TRBD1 (6 bases). Trimming removed 4 bases at V and 1 base at J, with 13 bases between. Looked up from germline, CDR1 is MNHEY and CDR2 is SMNVEV (reference sequence). The CDR3 loop spans 15 amino acids. This CDR3 is CASSSGQSQNTEAFF. The CDR3 region has the DNA TGTGCCAGCAGTTCAGGACAGTCCCAGAACACTGAAGCTTTCTTT.

The CDR3 DNA reads TGTGCCAGCAGTTTATCGTCGGGGAAAGGCTATGGCTACACCTTC. Protein sequence: CASSLSSGKGYGYTF. The chain carries TRBV27 and TRBJ1-2; D uncertain. The CDR3 runs 15 residues. CDR1 and CDR2 (germline): MNHEY, SMNVEV (reference sequence). V lost 0 bases, J lost 4 bases, and 12 bases lay in between.

The chain combines TRBV4-2 with TRBJ1-4; no firm D call. Germline CDR1 and CDR2: LGHNA and YNFKEQ. This CDR3 contains 12 residues. Between the trimmed V and J ends, which lost 0 bases and 8 bases, there was a span of 4 bases. The CDR3 loop is CASSQDLEKLFF. The CDR3 DNA follows: TGTGCCAGCAGCCAAGACCTCGAAAAACTGTTTTTT.

The chain carries TRBV7-3 and TRBJ2-7; a possible D gene is TRBD2 (5 bases). Trimming removed 5 bases from V and 3 bases from J, with 17 bases in between. CDR1 and CDR2 from the germline V gene are SGHTA and FQGTGA. The CDR3 covers 15 residues. CDR3 DNA sequence: TGTGCCAGCAGCCCTCAAGCTGGGGAGAACTACGAGCAGTACTTC. This encodes CASSPQAGENYEQYF.

This clone appeared a single time. This rearrangement joins TRBV28 to TRBJ2-1; 13 nucleotides line up with TRBD2. Germline V CDR1 and CDR2: MDHEN, SYDVKM. The CDR3 is made up of 15 amino acids. J lost 15 bases, V lost 5 bases, and 13 bases had no gene match. This chain's CDR3 is CASSEGTSGDNGGFF. The CDR3 DNA follows: TGTGCCAGCAGTGAAGGGACTAGCGGGGACAATGGAGGGTTCTTC.

The CDR3 nucleotides are TGTGCCACCAGTGATTTTTCCGGACAGGTTAGCACAGATACGCAGTATTTT. Translation gives CATSDFSGQVSTDTQYF. The chain has TRBV24-1 and TRBJ2-3, with 7 nucleotides matching TRBD1. This CDR3 is built from 17 residues. CDR1 and CDR2 (germline): KGHDR, SFDVKD. With 1 base clipped from V and 0 bases from J, the junction kept 6 bases outside the gene matches.

The chain carries TRBV5-8 and TRBJ2-5; 7 nucleotides agree with TRBD1. The CDR3 consists of 17 residues. Germline CDR1 is SGHTS and CDR2 is YDEGEE. Trimming removed 4 bases from V and 4 bases from J; junction bases left unmatched: 16. Here the CDR3 reads CASSIRQGSTPLETQYF. DNA for the CDR3: TGTGCCAGCAGCATCAGACAGGGCTCGACCCCCTTAGAGACCCAGTACTTC. Supplemented by reference TRBV5-8 and TRBJ2-5, the full variable domain reads EAGVTQSPTHLIKTRGQQATLRCSPISGHTSVYWYQQALGLGLQFLLWYDEGEERNRGNFPPRFSGRQFPNYSSELNVNALELEDSALYLCASSIRQGSTPLETQYFGPGTRLLVL.

The CDR3 reads CASTRQYNSPLHF. As DNA, the CDR3 is TGTGCCAGCACGAGGCAGTATAATTCACCCCTCCACTTT. The chain combines TRBV6-5 with TRBJ1-6; D not resolved. The germline CDR1 and CDR2 sequences are MNHEY and SVGAGI. The ends were cut back, 7 bases at V and 4 bases at J, with 8 bases in the middle. CDR3 length: 13 amino acids.

The chain has TRBV19 and TRBJ1-2, with D unresolved. The germline V and J ends were trimmed by 3 bases and 8 bases, with 16 bases remaining between them. CDR1 and CDR2 (germline): LNHDA, SQIVND (reference sequence). The CDR3 extends over 14 amino acids. Here the CDR3 DNA reads TGTGCCAGTAGTATCCCTGGGTCCGGAGGAGGCTACACCTTC. Residues: CASSIPGSGGGYTF.

The table lists this clone with a few counts. As DNA, the CDR3 is TGTGCCAGCAATAGCGGGTACGAGCAGTACTTC. It yields the protein CASNSGYEQYF. The chain joins TRBV25-1 to TRBJ2-7, with 7 nucleotides matching TRBD2. Germline V gives CDR1 MGHDK, CDR2 SYGVNS. Unmatched junction bases numbered 1, after V lost 7 bases and J lost 4 bases. The CDR3 consists of 11 residues.

CDR3 sequence (DNA): TGTGCCAGTACCCCTCAACGGACAGCGATTAATGAAAAACTGTTTTTT. Protein: CASTPQRTAINEKLFF. The genes are TRBV19 and TRBJ1-4; TRBD1 might be the D (6 bases). This CDR3 is built from 16 residues. The germline CDR1 and CDR2 sequences are LNHDA and SQIVND (reference sequence). V lost 7 bases and J lost 4, with 19 bases in between.

This rearrangement joins TRBV5-6 to TRBJ2-7, with 8 nucleotides matching TRBD2. CDR3 length equals 15 residues. Germline CDR1 SGHDT, CDR2 YYEEEE. Losses at the gene ends were 4 bases for V and 5 bases for J; bases not matched to a gene: 11. The CDR3 region is CASSPRGGLGHEQYF. The CDR3 DNA sequence: TGTGCCAGCAGCCCTCGCGGGGGGCTTGGGCACGAGCAGTACTTC.

V gene TRBV2 combines with J gene TRBJ2-5; 8 nucleotides align to TRBD2. Losses at the gene ends were 7 bases for V and 2 bases for J; bases not matched to a gene: 6. The CDR3 is 14 amino acids. Germline V gene lookup returns CDR1 SNHLY and CDR2 FYNNEI. Here the CDR3 DNA reads TGTGCCAGCATGGTCGGGAGGGGACAAGAGACCCAGTACTTC. As protein: CASMVGRGQETQYF. Variable domain in full (rest from reference TRBV2 and TRBJ2-5): EPEVTQTPSHQVTQMGQEVILRCVPISNHLYFYWYRQILGQKVEFLVSFYNNEISEKSEIFDDQFSVERPDGSNFTLKIRSTKLEDSAMYFCASMVGRGQETQYFGPGTRLLVL.

The J gene is TRBJ1-2, the V gene TRBV4-2, with D perhaps TRBD1 (6 bases). The germline CDR1 and CDR2 sequences are LGHNA and YNFKEQ. V dropped 2 bases and J dropped 3 bases, with 10 bases sitting between them. The CDR3 loop spans 14 amino acids. In DNA form, the CDR3 reads TGTGCCAGCAGCCAACAGGGGCAGGACTATGGCTACACCTTC. It encodes CASSQQGQDYGYTF.

The CDR3 coding sequence is TGTGCCAGCACCCGCGTCCCGGGTGGCGAGCAGTACTTC. Encoded protein: CASTRVPGGEQYF. V gene TRBV3-1 (or the pseudogene TRBV3-2) combines with J gene TRBJ2-7; D is unclear. Per the germline V gene, CDR1 is LGHDT and CDR2 is YNNKEL (reference sequence). The CDR3 length is 13 residues. The ends were cut back, 7 bases at V and 6 bases at J, with 16 bases in the middle.

Regarding this clone: Other DNA sequences in the same sample also yield this CDR3. The chain couples TRBV7-2 to TRBJ2-1; D unclear. Deletions cut 1 base from V and 0 bases from J, with 7 bases between. The CDR3 is 15 amino acids. Germline loops: CDR1 SGHTA, CDR2 FQGNSA. The DNA for the CDR3 is TGTGCCAGCAGCTTAGGGTCGAGCTCCTACAATGAGCAGTTCTTC. Its translation is CASSLGSSSYNEQFF.

This sequence joins TRBV28 and TRBJ1-3; D gene uncertain. With 3 bases removed from V and 2 bases from J, the gap between germline ends came to 17 bases. CDR3 length: 17 amino acids. Germline lookup yields CDR1 MDHEN and CDR2 SYDVKM. CDR3 amino acids: CASSFLGRGQAGNTIYF. CDR3 bases: TGTGCCAGCAGTTTCTTAGGGCGGGGTCAGGCTGGAAACACCATATATTTT.

The chain joins TRBV29-1 to TRBJ1-1; 9 bases match TRBD1. The trim removed 8 bases at V and 1 base at J, leaving 5 bases unmatched. The CDR3 is made up of 13 amino acids. Germline-derived CDR1 and CDR2 are SQVTM and ANQGSEA. CDR3 nucleotide sequence: TGCAGCTCAAGACAGGGGGGGAACACTGAAGCTTTCTTT. It specifies CSSRQGGNTEAFF.

This chain connects TRBV28 to TRBJ2-7; maybe TRBD2 (6 bases). The CDR3 is 15 residues long. V was cut by 8 bases and J by 0 bases, with 17 bases left in between. From germline, CDR1 is MDHEN and CDR2 SYDVKM. DNA for the CDR3: TGTGCCAGCGGACATACAGGAGGGAGCTCCTACGAGCAGTACTTC. It encodes CASGHTGGSSYEQYF.

The chain couples TRBV28 to TRBJ2-7; TRBD1 agrees at 7 bases. V shed 7 bases and J 7 bases; nucleotides not matched to a gene: 16. Germline V gives CDR1 MDHEN, CDR2 SYDVKM. This CDR3 is built from 15 residues. The CDR3 bases are TGTGCCAGCATCAACGAGGCAGGGGGTATGAGGGAGCAGTACTTC. Residues: CASINEAGGMREQYF.

This chain connects TRBV3-1 (or the pseudogene TRBV3-2) to TRBJ2-1, with D unresolved. In germline, CDR1 is LGHDT, CDR2 YNNKEL (reference sequence). This CDR3 contains 13 residues. V was clipped by 0 bases and J by 6 bases, with 6 bases between them. The DNA of the CDR3 is TGTGCCAGCAGCCAAGATCGTTTCAATGAGCAGTTCTTC. This translates into CASSQDRFNEQFF.

The chain is built from TRBV7-2 and TRBJ2-6, with 7 positions matching TRBD2. The J segment lost 4 bases and the V segment lost 7 bases, leaving 7 bases of the junction unmatched. The CDR3 is 15 amino acids. Germline CDR1 and CDR2: SGHTA and FQGNSA. The CDR3 sequence is CASMPGGRGANVLTF. CDR3 bases: TGTGCCAGCATGCCCGGGGGGAGAGGGGCCAACGTCCTGACTTTC.

This clone was observed a single time. The genes are TRBV28 and TRBJ1-5; D gene unclear. The length of the CDR3 is 12 residues. In germline, CDR1 is MDHEN, CDR2 SYDVKM. V was trimmed by 3 bases and J by 7 bases, leaving 7 bases between them. The CDR3 reads CASSLRRQPQHF. DNA for the CDR3: TGTGCCAGCAGTTTGCGTCGCCAGCCCCAGCATTTT.